This entry lists 12 T cell receptor beta chains sequenced from one sample in a study of T cell repertoires in cytomegalovirus infection. TCRdb passed the reads through MiXCR, listing each CDR3 protein once. The sample lists roughly 230,000 distinct CDR3 sequences; roughly 23% were seen once. The specimen was CD8+ T cells from PBMCs. The receptors derive from a human donor in good health (CMV status not recorded). Some clones in this sample may be carry-over from other donors' samples.

This clonotype has only a few counts. This chain connects TRBV6-5 to TRBJ2-3, with 7 nucleotides matching TRBD1. Per germline, CDR1 MNHEY and CDR2 SVGAGI. Losses at the gene ends were 2 bases for V and 6 bases for J; bases not matched to a gene: 11. This CDR3 is 16 amino acids long. In DNA, the CDR3 is TGTGCCAGCAGTTACAAGCTGGGTCAGGGGGTCGATACGCAGTATTTT. Encoded protein: CASSYKLGQGVDTQYF.

This chain uses TRBV25-1 with TRBJ1-4, with D possibly TRBD1 on 5 matching bases. The CDR3 is 12 residues long. The germline V and J ends were trimmed by 7 bases and 4 bases, with 7 bases remaining between them. The germline CDR1 and CDR2 sequences are MGHDK and SYGVNS. The CDR3 sequence: CASKGLNEKLFF. DNA for the CDR3: TGTGCCAGCAAGGGACTTAATGAAAAACTGTTTTTT.

The table lists this clonotype with a few counts. In DNA form, the CDR3 reads TGCAGTGCGCTAATATGGGAGCGGGGGGGCCTCCAAGAGACCCAGTACTTC. This encodes CSALIWERGGLQETQYF. This chain links TRBV20-1 with TRBJ2-5; 10 bases agree with TRBD2. CDR1 is DFQATT and CDR2 is SNEGSKA in the germline V gene (reference sequence). The CDR3 extends over 17 amino acids. Germline trimming cut 6 bases from V and 1 base from J; bases unmatched to any gene: 14.

This clonotype has only a few counts. The chain carries TRBV12-3 or TRBV12-4 and TRBJ1-1; no firm D call. CDR3 length: 14 residues. V was trimmed by 6 bases and J by 0 bases, leaving 11 bases between them. In nucleotides, the CDR3 is TGTGCCAGCAGAACCGGCGGGTTGAACACTGAAGCTTTCTTT. The encoded protein is CASRTGGLNTEAFF.

In this sample, this clonotype turned up a few times. The V gene is TRBV30, the J gene TRBJ2-3; D is possibly TRBD2 (5 bases). Between the trimmed V and J ends, which lost 1 base and 6 bases, there was a span of 11 bases. Germline CDR1 is GTSNPN and CDR2 is SVGIG (reference sequence). The CDR3 totals 13 residues. CDR3 sequence: CAWSGTRSDTQYF. DNA of the CDR3: TGTGCCTGGAGTGGGACTCGGTCGGATACGCAGTATTTT.

This clonotype occurred many times. The chain links TRBV7-2 to TRBJ2-3, with TRBD2 matching over 14 bases. Trimming took 5 bases from V and 0 from J; bases not matched to a gene: 7. The CDR3 has 18 residues. The V gene's germline CDR1 is SGHTA and CDR2 FQGNSA. This chain's CDR3 is CASSPTSGGDKSTDTQYF. In DNA form, the CDR3 reads TGTGCCAGCAGCCCGACTAGCGGGGGGGATAAAAGCACAGATACGCAGTATTTT.

This chain uses TRBV4-1 with TRBJ1-1; D uncertain. Germline V CDR1 and CDR2: MGHRA, YSYEKL. V lost 3 bases and J 1 base, leaving 9 bases between the germline ends. The CDR3 is made up of 14 amino acids. CDR3 sequence reads: CASSHSLTNTEAFF. The CDR3 bases are TGCGCCAGCAGCCATAGTCTGACGAACACTGAAGCTTTCTTT.

This clonotype was seen at least ten times. The V gene is TRBV7-8, the J gene TRBJ1-5; D is unclear. Germline CDR1 SGHVS, CDR2 FQNEAQ. Deletions cut 5 bases from V and 10 bases from J, with 12 bases between. CDR3 length equals 12 residues. The CDR3 DNA reads as TGTGCCAGCAGCCTTTCGGACGACCCCCAGCATTTT. It is translated as CASSLSDDPQHF. The variable domain in full, completed from reference TRBV7-8 and TRBJ1-5, reads GAGVSQSPRYKVAKRGQDVALRCDPISGHVSLFWYQQALGQGPEFLTYFQNEAQLDKSGLPSDRFFAERPEGSVSTLKIQRTQQEDSAVYLCASSLSDDPQHFGDGTRLSIL.

This clonotype showed up just a few times. The gene calls are TRBV7-3 and TRBJ2-2; possibly TRBD2 for D (6 bases). The ends were cut back, 4 bases at V and 5 bases at J, with 14 bases in the middle. The germline CDR1 and CDR2 sequences are SGHTA and FQGTGA. The length of the CDR3 is 15 residues. CDR3 coding DNA: TGTGCCAGCAGCTCCGGGACTCGGAAGACCGGGGAGCTGTTTTTT. This encodes CASSSGTRKTGELFF.

Only a few counts were recorded for this clonotype. The chain employs TRBV10-3 and TRBJ1-5; D unresolved. The CDR3 length is 12 residues. Trimming removed 0 bases from V and 6 bases from J, with 3 bases in between. Germline V lookup: CDR1 ENHRY, CDR2 SYGVKD. CDR3 DNA sequence: TGTGCCATCAGTGAGTCGGGTCAGCCCCAGCATTTT. Translated: CAISESGQPQHF.

J is TRBJ2-7 and V is TRBV12-3 or TRBV12-4, with D unclear. The CDR3 covers 13 residues. With 4 bases removed from V and 0 bases from J, the gap between germline ends came to 7 bases. CDR3 in DNA: TGTGCCAGCAGTTGGCGGACCTCCTACGAGCAGTACTTC. Protein: CASSWRTSYEQYF.

This clonotype was recorded a few times. The chain is built from TRBV28 and TRBJ1-3; no reliable D call. The germline CDR1 and CDR2 sequences are MDHEN and SYDVKM. The germline V and J ends were trimmed by 3 bases and 7 bases, with 16 bases remaining between them. CDR3 length equals 15 residues. The CDR3 loop is CASSFRGLSQNTIYF. CDR3 nucleotide sequence: TGTGCCAGCAGTTTCAGAGGGCTCTCTCAGAACACCATATATTTT.